This TCR beta chain was found in a study of patients and donors after allogeneic stem cell transplantation. This CDR3 is 14 amino acids long. The germline V gene has CDR1 SGDLS and CDR2 YYNGEE. Trimming cost V 0 bases and J 7 bases, with 14 bases left between them. TCRdb re-called the RT-PCR reads through MiXCR, storing one row per CDR3 protein. This sample yields about 410,000 distinct CDR3 sequences, of which roughly 17% are seen a single time; less than 8% belongs to the top ten. This clonotype was seen a few times. Sequenced: blood, either unsorted or a sorted T cell fraction (not recorded which). V and J are TRBV9 and TRBJ2-7; tentatively, D is TRBD2 (5 bases). The source of this sequence is a human donor who was either an allogeneic HSCT recipient or a stem cell or donor lymphocyte infusion donor (not recorded which). It is not recorded whose cells these are; they may come from a transplant donor. In DNA form, the CDR3 reads TGTGCCAGCAGCGTAGATGGCTTGACGGGAGAGCAGTACTTC. It codes for CASSVDGLTGEQYF.